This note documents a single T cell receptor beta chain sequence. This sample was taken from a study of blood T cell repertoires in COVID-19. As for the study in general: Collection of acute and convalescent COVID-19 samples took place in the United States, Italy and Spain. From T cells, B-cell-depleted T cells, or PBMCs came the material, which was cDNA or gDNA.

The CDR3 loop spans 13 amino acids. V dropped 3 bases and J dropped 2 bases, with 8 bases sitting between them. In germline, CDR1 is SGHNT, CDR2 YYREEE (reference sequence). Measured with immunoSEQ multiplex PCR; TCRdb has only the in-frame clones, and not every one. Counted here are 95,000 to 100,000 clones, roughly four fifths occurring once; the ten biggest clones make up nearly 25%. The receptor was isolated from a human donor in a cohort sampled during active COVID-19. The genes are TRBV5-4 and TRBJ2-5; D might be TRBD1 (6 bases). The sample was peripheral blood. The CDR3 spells CASSSDRQETQYF. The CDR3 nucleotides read TGTGCCAGCAGCTCGGACAGACAAGAGACCCAGTACTTC.